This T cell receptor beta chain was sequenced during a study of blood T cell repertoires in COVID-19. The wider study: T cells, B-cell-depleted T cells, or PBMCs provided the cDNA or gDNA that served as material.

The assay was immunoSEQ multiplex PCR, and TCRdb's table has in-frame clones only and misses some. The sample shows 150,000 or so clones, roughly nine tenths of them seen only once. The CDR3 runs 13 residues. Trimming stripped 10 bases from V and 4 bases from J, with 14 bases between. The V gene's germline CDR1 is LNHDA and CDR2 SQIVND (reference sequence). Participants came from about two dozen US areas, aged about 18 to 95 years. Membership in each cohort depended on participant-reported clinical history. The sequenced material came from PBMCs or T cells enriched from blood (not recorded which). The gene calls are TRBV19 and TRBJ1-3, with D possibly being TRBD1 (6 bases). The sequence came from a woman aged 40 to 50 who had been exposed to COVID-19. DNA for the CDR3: TGTGCCACTACCGTGGGGGCCGGAAACACCATATATTTT. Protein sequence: CATTVGAGNTIYF.